A single sample is the source of the 11 T cell receptor beta chains below, sequenced in a study of Graves' ophthalmopathy and Graves' hyperthyroidism. Investigators amplified TCR beta CDR3 regions from RNA transcripts. After a first-round RT-PCR with HTBI primers, a second-round multiplex PCR was run. TCRdb called the multiplex PCR reads again in MiXCR, with one record for every CDR3 protein. The data contain about 370,000 distinct CDR3 sequences, 18% of them singletons. The sequenced sample was peripheral blood. These receptors were collected from a woman under 30 with Graves' ophthalmopathy.

This clonotype was counted at least ten times. The DNA for the CDR3 is TGTGCCAGCTCGGGGGGGGGCTCGCATAATTCACCCCTCCACTTT. Encoded protein: CASSGGGSHNSPLHF. The rearrangement joins TRBV9 to TRBJ1-6; D possibly corresponds to TRBD1 (6 bases). The CDR3 sequence is 15 residues long. Germline assignment: CDR1 SGDLS and CDR2 YYNGEE. The V gene lost 7 bases and the J gene lost 5 bases, with 16 bases spanning the gap.

This clonotype was recorded a few times. The chain employs TRBV19 and TRBJ2-5; D possibly corresponds to TRBD2 (6 bases). The germline V and J ends were trimmed by 5 bases and 4 bases, with 14 bases remaining between them. The germline CDR1 and CDR2 sequences are LNHDA and SQIVND (reference sequence). This CDR3 spans 14 amino acids. The CDR3 is CASSLLAGGETQYF. The CDR3 DNA sequence: TGTGCCAGTAGTCTACTAGCTGGGGGAGAGACCCAGTACTTC.

This clonotype occurred many times. V usage is TRBV7-2 and J usage is TRBJ2-5, with D unclear. CDR1 and CDR2 (germline): SGHTA, FQGNSA. This CDR3 region has 14 residues. Trimming shortened V by 1 base and J by 7 bases, and 13 bases separated the two germline ends. CDR3 sequence reads: CASSLGTAVWTQYF. DNA of the CDR3: TGTGCCAGCAGCTTAGGAACCGCGGTATGGACCCAGTACTTC. The whole variable domain, remainder taken from reference TRBV7-2 and TRBJ2-5, is GAGVSQSPSNKVTEKGKDVELRCDPISGHTALYWYRQSLGQGLEFLIYFQGNSAPDKSGLPSDRFSAERTGGSVSTLTIQRTQQEDSAVYLCASSLGTAVWTQYFGPGTRLLVL.

This clonotype came up many times. J is TRBJ1-3 and V is TRBV6-1; D is unclear. CDR3 length: 15 amino acids. Germline V CDR1 and CDR2: MNHNS, SASEGT. Trimming shortened V by 4 bases and J by 0 bases, and 10 bases separated the two germline ends. The CDR3 DNA follows: TGTGCCAGCAGTGTGCCGCGGCCCTCTGGAAACACCATATATTTT. Protein sequence: CASSVPRPSGNTIYF.

In this sample, this clonotype turned up many times. V gene TRBV7-2 combines with J gene TRBJ2-5; D gene unclear. Trimming stripped 7 bases from V and 3 bases from J, with 15 bases between. CDR3 length: 14 amino acids. Germline CDR1 is SGHTA and CDR2 is FQGNSA. CDR3 in amino acids: CASTNLGPKETQYF. The CDR3 DNA follows: TGTGCCAGCACCAATTTAGGCCCCAAAGAGACCCAGTACTTC.

This clonotype was seen repeatedly, ten times or more. The chain links TRBV28 to TRBJ2-7, with D maybe TRBD2 (6 bases). Germline lookup yields CDR1 MDHEN and CDR2 SYDVKM. The V gene lost 8 bases and the J gene lost 5 bases, with 28 bases spanning the gap. This CDR3 has 17 amino acids. The CDR3 region is CASGGFLRGILFNEQYF. In nucleotides, the CDR3 is TGTGCCAGCGGGGGGTTCCTACGGGGGATTCTGTTCAACGAGCAGTACTTC.

This clonotype was observed many times. In nucleotides, the CDR3 is TGTGCCAGCACTCTAGCGGGGGGCACCGGGGAGCTGTTTTTT. Translating gives CASTLAGGTGELFF. J is TRBJ2-2 and V is TRBV28, with 11 nucleotides matching TRBD2. The CDR3 length is 14 residues. V lost 7 bases and J lost 4; bases outside the gene matches: 2. Germline V CDR1 and CDR2: MDHEN, SYDVKM.

The rearrangement uses TRBV30 and TRBJ2-2, with a possible D match to TRBD2 (7 bases). There are 16 residues in the CDR3. V was shortened by 3 bases and J by 0 bases, with 14 bases between the two germline ends. CDR1 GTSNPN and CDR2 SVGIG come from the germline V gene (reference sequence). The CDR3: CAWSGRGAANTGELFF. The CDR3 DNA is TGTGCCTGGAGCGGTCGGGGGGCCGCGAACACCGGGGAGCTGTTTTTT. Complete variable domain (other parts from reference TRBV30 and TRBJ2-2): SQTIHQWPATLVQPVGSPLSLECTVEGTSNPNLYWYRQAAGRGLQLLFYSVGIGQISSEVPQNLSASRPQDRQFILSSKKLLLSDSGFYLCAWSGRGAANTGELFFGEGSRLTVL.

The chain uses TRBV29-1 and TRBJ1-1; TRBD1 matches 7 bases. The germline gives CDR1 SQVTM, CDR2 ANQGSEA. V was clipped by 8 bases and J by 1 base; unmatched bases: 4. CDR3 length: 12 amino acids. The CDR3 nucleotides are TGCAGCATCCGACAGGGGAACACTGAAGCTTTCTTT. Residues: CSIRQGNTEAFF.

Many counts were recorded for this clonotype. The genes are TRBV30 and TRBJ1-5, with D unresolved. Germline lookup yields CDR1 GTSNPN and CDR2 SVGIG (reference sequence). Trimming removed 4 bases at V and 7 bases at J, with 14 bases between. This CDR3 spans 13 amino acids. The CDR3 sequence: CAWTPGSGQPQHF. Here the CDR3 DNA reads TGTGCCTGGACCCCCGGGTCGGGGCAGCCCCAGCATTTT.

Details on this clonotype: Compared with germline, one end of the junction differs, possibly owing to a read error. The V call is TRBV4-3, the J call TRBJ1-1; D not resolved. This CDR3 is built from 14 residues. Germline V gene lookup returns CDR1 LGHNA and CDR2 YSLEER. Written as DNA, the CDR3 is TGCGCCAACAGCCAAGAGTGGTGGAACACTGAAGCTTTCTTT. Its protein product is CANSQEWWNTEAFF.